This T cell receptor beta chain was captured in a study of blood T cell repertoires in COVID-19. This CDR3 region has 15 residues. Trimming removed 2 bases at V and 4 bases at J, with 13 bases between. Germline V gives CDR1 MNHNS, CDR2 SASEGT. Assay: immunoSEQ multiplex PCR; the TCRdb copy retains only in-frame clones and omits some. The sample lists 170,000 or so clones; less than 90% were seen once. J is TRBJ2-3 and V is TRBV6-1; D possibly corresponds to TRBD1 (6 bases). The clonotype comes from a man between 18 and 29 years old with active or convalescent COVID-19. The sequenced sample was peripheral blood. CDR3 amino acids: CASSESWGPPDTQYF. The CDR3 coding sequence is TGTGCCAGCAGTGAATCGTGGGGGCCCCCAGATACGCAGTATTTT.